The 28 T cell receptor beta chains in this list originate from one sample, sequenced in a study of early T cells in non-severe SARS-CoV-2 infection. TCRdb reprocessed the 5' RACE reads via MiXCR and lists one record per CDR3 protein. The sample holds fewer than 25,000 distinct CDR3 sequences, 4.5% to 6% seen once. The sequences come from whole blood, collected at baseline. Receptor source: an adult who was a healthcare worker with PCR-confirmed SARS-CoV-2 infection or an uninfected control (not recorded which).

The chain combines TRBV7-3 with TRBJ2-5, with D unclear. The CDR3 runs to 14 residues. With 2 bases removed from V and 6 bases from J, the gap between germline ends came to 13 bases. Germline V gene data show CDR1 as SGHTA and CDR2 as FQGTGA. The CDR3 sequence: CASSLFSPEKTQYF. CDR3 bases: TGTGCCAGCAGCTTATTTAGTCCCGAGAAGACCCAGTACTTC.

The chain combines TRBV7-3 with TRBJ2-2; D unresolved. Germline V lookup: CDR1 SGHTA, CDR2 FQGTGA. The CDR3 has 12 residues. V was clipped by 5 bases and J by 6 bases, with 7 bases between them. CDR3 loop: CASSQAAGELFF. The CDR3, as DNA: TGTGCCAGCAGCCAGGCGGCCGGGGAGCTGTTTTTT.

Ten or more counts support this clonotype. The rearrangement links TRBV19 to TRBJ2-1; TRBD2 is a possible D gene (5 bases). Per the germline V gene, CDR1 is LNHDA and CDR2 is SQIVND (reference sequence). This CDR3 has 11 amino acids. The CDR3 sequence is CVSGYHNEQFF. CDR3 in DNA: TGTGTCTCGGGGTACCACAATGAGCAGTTCTTC.

Ten or more counts support this clonotype. The chain recombines TRBV6-6 with TRBJ1-3; D call uncertain. Per the germline V gene, CDR1 is MNHNY and CDR2 is SVGAGI (reference sequence). The CDR3 loop spans 18 amino acids. Trimming stripped 6 bases from V and 0 bases from J, with 21 bases between. CDR3 sequence: CASRPGPRTLSSGNTIYF. In DNA, the CDR3 is TGTGCCAGCAGACCTGGACCCCGTACACTCTCCTCTGGAAACACCATATATTTT.

This clonotype showed up many times. V is TRBV20-1 and J is TRBJ1-2; D possibly corresponds to TRBD1 (5 bases). The CDR3 is 12 residues long. V was cut by 6 bases and J by 5 bases, with 13 bases left in between. The V gene's germline CDR1 is DFQATT and CDR2 SNEGSKA (reference sequence). The CDR3 here is CSAGASGYGYTF. For the CDR3, the DNA is TGCAGTGCCGGGGCTTCGGGGTATGGCTACACCTTC.

For this clonotype: Being one base from a much bigger clone, this may be a read error. The chain has TRBV7-3 and TRBJ2-1; 8 bases line up with TRBD1. Per the germline V gene, CDR1 is SGHTA and CDR2 is FQGTGA. The CDR3 contains 15 residues. For the CDR3, the DNA is TGTGCCTGCAGTTCAGGGGGCCCGGTCCTTAATGAGCAGTTCTTC. Its protein product is CACSSGGPVLNEQFF.

This chain connects TRBV5-1 to TRBJ2-2; no clear D gene. Germline V gene data show CDR1 as SGHRS and CDR2 as YFSETQ. Between the trimmed V and J ends, which lost 5 bases and 3 bases, there was a span of 11 bases. The CDR3 has 14 residues. The DNA of the CDR3 is TGCGCCAGCAGAGTGGGCCCAGACACCGGGGAGCTGTTTTTT. Translating gives CASRVGPDTGELFF.

This clonotype was observed many times. The rearrangement joins TRBV18 to TRBJ2-7; tentative D call: TRBD1 (6 bases). CDR1 KGHSH and CDR2 LQKENI come from the germline V gene. This CDR3 contains 14 residues. Trimming took off 0 bases at V and 7 bases at J, with 13 bases between the two ends. CDR3 loop: CASSPPARGVEQYF. The CDR3, as DNA: TGTGCCAGCTCACCACCGGCCAGGGGTGTAGAGCAGTACTTC. Combining the CDR3 with reference TRBV18 and TRBJ2-7 gives the whole variable domain NAGVMQNPRHLVRRRGQEARLRCSPMKGHSHVYWYRQLPEEGLKFMVYLQKENIIDESGMPKERFSAEFPKEGPSILRIQQVVRGDSAAYFCASSPPARGVEQYFGPGTRLTVT.

This clonotype was seen a handful of times. The chain couples TRBV6-2 or TRBV6-3 to TRBJ1-2; 8 bases fit TRBD1. J gave up 2 bases and V 6 bases, and 11 bases lay outside the gene matches. Germline values: CDR1 MNHEY, CDR2 SVGEGT. There are 16 residues in the CDR3. The CDR3 region is CASRSQGAASNYGYTF. CDR3 DNA: TGTGCCAGCAGATCCCAGGGGGCGGCCTCAAACTATGGCTACACCTTC.

A few counts support this clonotype. The genes are TRBV5-4 and TRBJ2-1; 9 bases are a match to TRBD2. V trimming: 2 bases; J trimming: 4 bases; junction bases outside the gene matches: 7. In germline, CDR1 is SGHNT, CDR2 YYREEE (reference sequence). This CDR3 comprises 16 residues. The CDR3 is CASSFTRLAGYNEQFF. Here the CDR3 DNA reads TGTGCCAGCAGCTTTACTCGGCTAGCGGGGTACAATGAGCAGTTCTTC.

Ten or more counts support this clonotype. The chain has TRBV30 and TRBJ1-2; possible D gene TRBD1, 6 bases. Trimming left V 4 bases short and J 7 bases short, with 13 bases between. CDR3 size: 12 residues. CDR1 and CDR2 from the germline V gene are GTSNPN and SVGIG (reference sequence). CDR3 in DNA: TGTGCCTGGACCCGGGACAAGCGTGGCTACACCTTC. The encoded protein is CAWTRDKRGYTF.

At least ten counts were recorded for this clonotype. This chain links TRBV7-8 with TRBJ2-5; no clear D. This CDR3 spans 10 amino acids. The V gene lost 4 bases and the J gene lost 10 bases, with 7 bases spanning the gap. The germline V gene encodes CDR1 SGHVS and CDR2 FQNEAQ. DNA for the CDR3: TGTGCCAGCAGCTCCGGACGCCAGTACTTC. Protein: CASSSGRQYF.

This clonotype has at least ten counts. The chain is built from TRBV30 and TRBJ2-7; perhaps TRBD2 as D (7 bases). There are 14 residues in the CDR3. Germline assignment: CDR1 GTSNPN and CDR2 SVGIG (reference sequence). V lost 5 bases, J lost 1 base, and 15 bases lay in between. This CDR3 reads CAWLPRGASYEQYF. The CDR3 DNA is TGTGCCTGGCTACCTCGGGGGGCGTCCTACGAGCAGTACTTC.

The chain joins TRBV5-8 to TRBJ1-1, with a possible D match to TRBD1 (6 bases). The CDR3 has 12 amino acids. Trimming took off 7 bases at V and 4 bases at J, with 11 bases between the two ends. The germline V gene has CDR1 SGHTS and CDR2 YDEGEE. The CDR3 nucleotides read TGTGCCAGCCCGGGGGGCCTCACTGAAGCTTTCTTT. It translates to CASPGGLTEAFF. Variable domain in full (rest from reference TRBV5-8 and TRBJ1-1): EAGVTQSPTHLIKTRGQQATLRCSPISGHTSVYWYQQALGLGLQFLLWYDEGEERNRGNFPPRFSGRQFPNYSSELNVNALELEDSALYLCASPGGLTEAFFGQGTRLTVV.

Many counts were recorded for this clonotype. The J gene is TRBJ1-2, the V gene TRBV2; TRBD1 might be the D (5 bases). Trimming left V 6 bases short and J 0 bases short, with 11 bases between. CDR1 SNHLY and CDR2 FYNNEI come from the germline V gene. The CDR3 covers 14 residues. CDR3 in amino acids: CASRRQLANYGYTF. The CDR3 coding sequence is TGTGCCAGCAGGAGACAGCTAGCTAACTATGGCTACACCTTC.

This clonotype turned up a few times. This chain uses TRBV5-1 with TRBJ2-1; 9 nucleotides agree with TRBD1. In germline, CDR1 is SGHRS, CDR2 YFSETQ. Unmatched junction bases numbered 8, after V lost 2 bases and J lost 8 bases. The CDR3 covers 15 residues. The DNA of the CDR3 is TGCGCCAGCAGCTTAGGGACAGGGAATGGCTATGAGCAGTTCTTC. Its translation is CASSLGTGNGYEQFF.

This clonotype was recorded a few times. The chain has TRBV28 and TRBJ1-6; no definite D call. The CDR3 consists of 12 residues. In germline, CDR1 is MDHEN, CDR2 SYDVKM. Between the trimmed V and J ends, which lost 6 bases and 8 bases, there was a span of 8 bases. The CDR3 region has the DNA TGTGCCAGCAGGAGGAGTGATTCACCCCTCCACTTT. Its protein product is CASRRSDSPLHF.

The sample holds a few counts of this clonotype. The gene calls are TRBV7-2 and TRBJ2-3; 8 bases map to TRBD2. Germline V CDR1 and CDR2: SGHTA, FQGNSA. This CDR3 has 14 residues. Germline trimming cut 7 bases from V and 4 bases from J; bases unmatched to any gene: 7. The CDR3 loop is CASKERGLSDTQYF. DNA of the CDR3: TGTGCCAGCAAAGAGCGGGGGTTATCAGATACGCAGTATTTT.

This clonotype was seen many times. The CDR3 protein is CASSPAGTGGRDTEAFF. Written as DNA, the CDR3 is TGCGCCAGCAGCCCCGCCGGGACAGGGGGCAGAGACACTGAAGCTTTCTTT. The rearrangement uses TRBV5-1 and TRBJ1-1; 12 bases map to TRBD1. The CDR3 totals 17 residues. Germline loops: CDR1 SGHRS, CDR2 YFSETQ. V gave up 4 bases and J gave up 3 bases; unmatched junction bases: 10.

Ten or more counts support this clonotype. The rearrangement uses TRBV30 and TRBJ2-3; TRBD2 might be the D (6 bases). V lost 1 base and J 1 base, leaving 12 bases between the germline ends. In germline, CDR1 is GTSNPN, CDR2 SVGIG (reference sequence). The CDR3 is 15 amino acids. CDR3 sequence reads: CAWSDGGAGTDTQYF. As DNA, the CDR3 is TGTGCCTGGAGTGACGGCGGGGCGGGCACAGATACGCAGTATTTT. The full variable domain, rest sourced from reference TRBV30 and TRBJ2-3, is SQTIHQWPATLVQPVGSPLSLECTVEGTSNPNLYWYRQAAGRGLQLLFYSVGIGQISSEVPQNLSASRPQDRQFILSSKKLLLSDSGFYLCAWSDGGAGTDTQYFGPGTRLTVL.

This clonotype was recorded many times. The J gene is TRBJ2-3, the V gene TRBV7-6; a possible D gene is TRBD1 (6 bases). The germline V and J ends were trimmed by 5 bases and 0 bases, with 9 bases remaining between them. Germline CDR1 reads SGHVS; CDR2 reads FNYEAQ. The CDR3 has 14 amino acids. This CDR3 reads CASSKDSSTDTQYF. CDR3 bases: TGTGCCAGCAGCAAGGACAGTAGCACAGATACGCAGTATTTT.

The chain joins TRBV12-3 or TRBV12-4 to TRBJ2-5; 7 bases map to TRBD1. The CDR3 runs to 14 residues. J was trimmed by 2 bases and V by 6 bases; bases with no gene match: 6. The CDR3 bases are TGTGCCAGCAGCCTACCGGGACAGCAAGAGACCCAGTACTTC. Translated, it gives CASSLPGQQETQYF.

V is TRBV7-2 and J is TRBJ2-7; D remains ambiguous. The CDR3 has 13 amino acids. The V gene's germline CDR1 is SGHTA and CDR2 FQGNSA. Trimming pared 0 bases from V and 1 base from J, leaving 4 bases between. CDR3: CASSLAVSYEQYF. The DNA for the CDR3 is TGTGCCAGCAGCTTAGCTGTTTCCTACGAGCAGTACTTC.

The chain links TRBV6-6 to TRBJ2-7, with TRBD1 matching 9 bases. CDR3 length: 15 residues. The V gene end was trimmed by 7 bases and the J gene end by 3 bases; junction bases not matched to a gene: 10. Germline-derived CDR1 and CDR2 are MNHNY and SVGAGI (reference sequence). CDR3 loop: CASTSLPGQGYEQYF. The DNA for the CDR3 is TGTGCCAGCACATCGCTACCGGGACAGGGCTACGAGCAGTACTTC.

The gene calls are TRBV3-1 and TRBJ2-1; a possible D gene is TRBD1 (5 bases). With 0 bases removed from V and 5 bases from J, the gap between germline ends came to 11 bases. This CDR3 spans 15 amino acids. CDR1 and CDR2 (germline): LGHDT, YNNKEL (reference sequence). The CDR3 bases are TGTGCCAGCAGCCAAGATCAGGGCTCTCACAATGAGCAGTTCTTC. The encoded protein is CASSQDQGSHNEQFF.

This clonotype was seen more than once but under ten times. The chain combines TRBV21-1 with TRBJ2-5; the D call TRBD1 from the table was never checked on the DNA. TRBV21-1 is assigned pseudogene status. This CDR3 is built from 15 residues. The CDR3 bases are TGTGCCAGCAGCCAAGGAGCGGGGGCGGAAGAGACCCAGTACTTC. Translation: CASSQGAGAEETQYF.

There are a few counts of this clonotype. The gene calls are TRBV7-6 and TRBJ2-3; 10 bases are shared with TRBD1. CDR1 and CDR2 from the germline V gene are SGHVS and FNYEAQ. The CDR3 runs to 15 residues. Trimming removed 3 bases from V and 3 bases from J; junction bases left unmatched: 3. CDR3 coding DNA: TGTGCCAGCAGCTTGGGGACAGGGGAAACAGATACGCAGTATTTT. Protein product: CASSLGTGETDTQYF.

This clonotype was picked up a small number of times. The gene calls are TRBV6-5 and TRBJ2-5; weak D call: TRBD1 (5 bases). Trimming pared 2 bases from V and 5 bases from J, leaving 12 bases between. The CDR3 is 14 amino acids. Germline CDR1 reads MNHEY; CDR2 reads SVGAGI. This chain's CDR3 is CASSYNSGLETQYF. CDR3 nucleotides: TGTGCCAGCAGTTACAACTCAGGGTTGGAGACCCAGTACTTC.